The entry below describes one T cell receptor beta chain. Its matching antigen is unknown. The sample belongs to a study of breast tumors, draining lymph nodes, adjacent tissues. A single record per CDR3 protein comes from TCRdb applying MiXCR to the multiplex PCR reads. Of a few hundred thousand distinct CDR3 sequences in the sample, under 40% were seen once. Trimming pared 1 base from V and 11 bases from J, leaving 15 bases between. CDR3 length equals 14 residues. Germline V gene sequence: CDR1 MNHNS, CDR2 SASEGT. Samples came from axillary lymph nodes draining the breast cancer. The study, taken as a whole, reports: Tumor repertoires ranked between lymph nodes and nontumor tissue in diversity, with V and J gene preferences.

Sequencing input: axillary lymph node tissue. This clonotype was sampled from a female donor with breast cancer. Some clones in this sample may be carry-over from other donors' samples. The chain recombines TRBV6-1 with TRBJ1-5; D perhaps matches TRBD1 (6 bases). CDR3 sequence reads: CASSEGAGVWAQHF. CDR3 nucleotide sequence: TGTGCCAGCAGTGAAGGGGCAGGGGTGTGGGCCCAGCATTTT.